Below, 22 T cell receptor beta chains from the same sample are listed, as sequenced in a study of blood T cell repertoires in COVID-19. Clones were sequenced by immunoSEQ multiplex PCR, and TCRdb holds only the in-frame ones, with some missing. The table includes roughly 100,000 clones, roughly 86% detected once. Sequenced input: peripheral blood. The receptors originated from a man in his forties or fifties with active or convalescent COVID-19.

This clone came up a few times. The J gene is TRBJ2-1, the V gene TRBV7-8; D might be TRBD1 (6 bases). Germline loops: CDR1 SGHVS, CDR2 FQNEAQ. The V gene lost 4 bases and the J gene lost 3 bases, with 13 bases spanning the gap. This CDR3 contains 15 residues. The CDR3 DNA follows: TGTGCCAGCAGCTCATCTGGGGGCCTCTACAATGAGCAGTTCTTC. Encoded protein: CASSSSGGLYNEQFF.

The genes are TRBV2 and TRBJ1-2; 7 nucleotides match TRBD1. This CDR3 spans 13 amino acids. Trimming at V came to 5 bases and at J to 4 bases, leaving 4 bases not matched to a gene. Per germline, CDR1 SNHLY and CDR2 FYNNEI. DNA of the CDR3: TGTGCCAGCAGTAAACAGGGGACCTATGGCTACACCTTC. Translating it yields CASSKQGTYGYTF.

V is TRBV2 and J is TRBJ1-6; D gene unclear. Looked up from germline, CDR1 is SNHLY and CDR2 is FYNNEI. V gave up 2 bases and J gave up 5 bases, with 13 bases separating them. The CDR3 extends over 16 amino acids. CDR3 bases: TGTGCCAGCAGTGAATTGAGAATCCAAAATAATTCACCCCTCCACTTT. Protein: CASSELRIQNNSPLHF. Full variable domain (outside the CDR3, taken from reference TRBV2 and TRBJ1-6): EPEVTQTPSHQVTQMGQEVILRCVPISNHLYFYWYRQILGQKVEFLVSFYNNEISEKSEIFDDQFSVERPDGSNFTLKIRSTKLEDSAMYFCASSELRIQNNSPLHFGNGTRLTVT.

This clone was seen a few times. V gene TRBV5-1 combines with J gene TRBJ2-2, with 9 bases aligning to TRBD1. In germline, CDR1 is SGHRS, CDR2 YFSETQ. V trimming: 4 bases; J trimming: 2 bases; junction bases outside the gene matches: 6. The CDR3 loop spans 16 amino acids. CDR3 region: CASSTPGQGNTGELFF. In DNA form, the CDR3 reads TGCGCCAGCAGCACCCCGGGACAGGGTAACACCGGGGAGCTGTTTTTT.

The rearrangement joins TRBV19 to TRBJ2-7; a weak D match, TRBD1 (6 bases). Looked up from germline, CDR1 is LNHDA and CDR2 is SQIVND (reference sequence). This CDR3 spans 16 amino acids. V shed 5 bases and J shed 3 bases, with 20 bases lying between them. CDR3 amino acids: CASSPIGETGNYEQYF. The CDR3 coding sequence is TGTGCCAGTAGTCCTATAGGTGAGACAGGAAACTACGAGCAGTACTTC.

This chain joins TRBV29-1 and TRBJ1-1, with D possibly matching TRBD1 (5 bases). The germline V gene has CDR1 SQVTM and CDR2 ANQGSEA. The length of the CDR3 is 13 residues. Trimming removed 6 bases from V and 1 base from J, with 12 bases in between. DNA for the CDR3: TGCAGCGTCCTCCCCGGGGGGAACACTGAAGCTTTCTTT. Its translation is CSVLPGGNTEAFF. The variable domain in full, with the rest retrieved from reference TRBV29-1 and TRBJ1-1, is SAVISQKPSRDICQRGTSLTIQCQVDSQVTMMFWYRQQPGQSLTLIATANQGSEATYESGFVIDKFPISRPNLTFSTLTVSNMSPEDSSIYLCSVLPGGNTEAFFGQGTRLTVV.

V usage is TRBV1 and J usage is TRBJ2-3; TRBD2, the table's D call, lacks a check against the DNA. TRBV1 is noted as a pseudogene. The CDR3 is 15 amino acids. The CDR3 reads CTSSRPSSDTDTQYF. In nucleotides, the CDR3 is TGCACCAGCAGCCGTCCCTCTAGCGACACAGATACGCAGTATTTT.

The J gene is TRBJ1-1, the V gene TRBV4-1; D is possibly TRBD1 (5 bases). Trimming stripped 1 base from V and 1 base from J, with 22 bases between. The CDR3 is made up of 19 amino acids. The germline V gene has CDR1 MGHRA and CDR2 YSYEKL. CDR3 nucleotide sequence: TGCGCCAGCAGCCAAGGTCGCGCGCAGGGTAGGAAGGGGAACACTGAAGCTTTCTTT. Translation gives CASSQGRAQGRKGNTEAFF.

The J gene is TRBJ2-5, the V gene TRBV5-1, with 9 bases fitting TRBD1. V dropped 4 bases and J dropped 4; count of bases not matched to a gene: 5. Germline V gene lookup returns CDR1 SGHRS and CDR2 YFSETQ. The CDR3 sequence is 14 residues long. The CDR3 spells CASSPGTGTETQYF. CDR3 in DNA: TGCGCCAGCAGCCCCGGGACAGGGACAGAGACCCAGTACTTC. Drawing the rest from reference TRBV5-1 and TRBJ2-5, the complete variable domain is KAGVTQTPRYLIKTRGQQVTLSCSPISGHRSVSWYQQTPGQGLQFLFEYFSETQRNKGNFPGRFSGRQFSNSRSEMNVSTLELGDSALYLCASSPGTGTETQYFGPGTRLLVL.

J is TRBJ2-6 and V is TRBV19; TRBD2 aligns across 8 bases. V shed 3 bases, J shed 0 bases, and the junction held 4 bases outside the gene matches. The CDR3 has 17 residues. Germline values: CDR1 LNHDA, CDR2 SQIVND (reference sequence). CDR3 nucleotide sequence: TGTGCCAGTAGTATTAGAACTAGCGGCTCTGGGGCCAACGTCCTGACTTTC. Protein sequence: CASSIRTSGSGANVLTF.

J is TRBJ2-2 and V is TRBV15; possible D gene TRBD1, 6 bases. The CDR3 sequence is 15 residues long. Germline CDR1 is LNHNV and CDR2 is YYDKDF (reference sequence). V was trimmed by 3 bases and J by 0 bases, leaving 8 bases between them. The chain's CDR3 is CATSRGAANTGELFF. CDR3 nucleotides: TGTGCCACCAGCAGGGGGGCTGCGAACACCGGGGAGCTGTTTTTT.

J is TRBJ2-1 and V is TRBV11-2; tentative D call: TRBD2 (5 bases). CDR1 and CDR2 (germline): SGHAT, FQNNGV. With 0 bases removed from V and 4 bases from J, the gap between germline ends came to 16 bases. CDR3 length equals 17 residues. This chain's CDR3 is CASSLEVASSLYNEQFF. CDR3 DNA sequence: TGTGCCAGCAGCTTAGAGGTAGCTAGCTCCCTTTACAATGAGCAGTTCTTC.

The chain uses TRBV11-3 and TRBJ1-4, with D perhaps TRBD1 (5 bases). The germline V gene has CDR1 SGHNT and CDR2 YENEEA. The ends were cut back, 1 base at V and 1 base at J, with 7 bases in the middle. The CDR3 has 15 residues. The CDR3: CASSLGRGTNEKLFF. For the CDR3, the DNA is TGTGCCAGCAGCTTAGGAAGGGGAACTAATGAAAAACTGTTTTTT.

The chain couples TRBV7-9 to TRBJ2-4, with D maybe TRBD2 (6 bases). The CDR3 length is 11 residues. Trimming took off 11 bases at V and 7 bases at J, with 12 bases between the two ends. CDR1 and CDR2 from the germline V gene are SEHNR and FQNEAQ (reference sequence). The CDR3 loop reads CAERRGNIQYF. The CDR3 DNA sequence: TGTGCCGAGAGGAGGGGTAACATTCAGTACTTC.

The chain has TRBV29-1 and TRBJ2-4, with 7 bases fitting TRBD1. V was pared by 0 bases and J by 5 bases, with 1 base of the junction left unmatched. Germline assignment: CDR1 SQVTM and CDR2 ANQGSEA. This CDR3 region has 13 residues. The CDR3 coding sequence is TGCAGCGTTGAAGATGGGACAGAAAACATTCAGTACTTC. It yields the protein CSVEDGTENIQYF.

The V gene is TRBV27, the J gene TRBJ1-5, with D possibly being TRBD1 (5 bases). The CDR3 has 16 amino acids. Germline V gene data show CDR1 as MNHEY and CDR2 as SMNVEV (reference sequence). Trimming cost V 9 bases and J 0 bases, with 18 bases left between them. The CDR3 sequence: CASLGGDLYSNQPQHF. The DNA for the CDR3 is TGTGCCAGTCTTGGCGGGGACCTCTATAGCAATCAGCCCCAGCATTTT.

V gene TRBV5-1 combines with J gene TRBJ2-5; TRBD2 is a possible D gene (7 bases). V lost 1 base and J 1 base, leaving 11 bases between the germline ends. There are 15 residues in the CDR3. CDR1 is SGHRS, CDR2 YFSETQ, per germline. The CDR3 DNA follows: TGCGCCAGCAGCTTGTCCGGGGGGCCCCAAGAGACCCAGTACTTC. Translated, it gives CASSLSGGPQETQYF.

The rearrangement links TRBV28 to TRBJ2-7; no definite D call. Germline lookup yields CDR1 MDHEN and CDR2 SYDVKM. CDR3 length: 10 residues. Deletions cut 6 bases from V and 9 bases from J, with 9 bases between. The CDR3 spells CASSHQVQYF. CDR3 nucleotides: TGTGCCAGCAGCCACCAGGTGCAGTACTTC.

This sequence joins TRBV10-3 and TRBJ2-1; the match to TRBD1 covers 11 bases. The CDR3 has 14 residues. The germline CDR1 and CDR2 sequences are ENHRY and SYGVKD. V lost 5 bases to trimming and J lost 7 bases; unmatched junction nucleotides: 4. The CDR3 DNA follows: TGTGCCATCAGTCGGGACAGGGGGAGTAATGAGCAGTTCTTC. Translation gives CAISRDRGSNEQFF.

CDR3 coding DNA: TGTGCCAGCAGCCTGGGACAGGGTAAAGAGACCCAGTACTTC. Translating it yields CASSLGQGKETQYF. V and J are TRBV9 and TRBJ2-5; 9 bases are a match to TRBD1. This CDR3 spans 14 amino acids. CDR1 SGDLS and CDR2 YYNGEE come from the germline V gene. V dropped 4 bases and J dropped 3; count of bases not matched to a gene: 4.

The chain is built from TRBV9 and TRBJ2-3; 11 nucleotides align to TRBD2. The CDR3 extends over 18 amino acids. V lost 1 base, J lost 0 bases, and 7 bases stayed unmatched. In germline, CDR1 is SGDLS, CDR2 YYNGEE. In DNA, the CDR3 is TGTGCCAGCAGCGTATCCGGGACTAGCGGATATAGCACAGATACGCAGTATTTT. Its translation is CASSVSGTSGYSTDTQYF.

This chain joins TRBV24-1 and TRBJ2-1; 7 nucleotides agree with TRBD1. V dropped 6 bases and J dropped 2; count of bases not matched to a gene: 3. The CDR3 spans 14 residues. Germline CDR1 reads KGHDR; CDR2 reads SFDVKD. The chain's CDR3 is CATSRDSPYNEQFF. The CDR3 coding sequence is TGTGCCACCAGTCGGGACAGTCCCTACAATGAGCAGTTCTTC.